This T cell receptor (beta chain) originates from a study of CD8+ T cells in alopecia areata. Study summary: A regimen of oral tofacitinib, 5 to 10 mg twice daily, was given to treated patients. The study, taken as a whole, reports: In blood and scalp, many expanded lesional clones persisted during tofacitinib. Elevated clonality characterized lesional scalp relative to normal scalp, particularly in alopecia totalis/universalis.

A note on this clone: The antigen remains undetermined.

Treatment reported: oral pan-JAK inhibitor, 5-10 mg twice daily. Lesional scalp punch biopsies and peripheral blood came from alopecia areata patients. Investigators isolated RNA and reverse transcribed it into cDNA to act as the sequencing template. Assay used: immunoSEQ multiplex PCR; TCRdb lists only in-frame clones, some missing. The repertoire holds 6,900 or so clones, with around 65% as singletons. This sequence was found in a human donor with alopecia areata. The material was skin, obtained at week 4, from a patient treated with tofacitinib.

The CDR3 bases are TGTGCCAGCAGGGGCCGGGACGAGCAGTACTTC. This encodes CASRGRDEQYF. The chain has TRBV6-5 and TRBJ2-7; D not certain. Trimming shortened V by 6 bases and J by 5 bases, and 8 bases separated the two germline ends. The CDR3 runs to 11 residues. Germline-derived CDR1 and CDR2 are MNHEY and SVGAGI.